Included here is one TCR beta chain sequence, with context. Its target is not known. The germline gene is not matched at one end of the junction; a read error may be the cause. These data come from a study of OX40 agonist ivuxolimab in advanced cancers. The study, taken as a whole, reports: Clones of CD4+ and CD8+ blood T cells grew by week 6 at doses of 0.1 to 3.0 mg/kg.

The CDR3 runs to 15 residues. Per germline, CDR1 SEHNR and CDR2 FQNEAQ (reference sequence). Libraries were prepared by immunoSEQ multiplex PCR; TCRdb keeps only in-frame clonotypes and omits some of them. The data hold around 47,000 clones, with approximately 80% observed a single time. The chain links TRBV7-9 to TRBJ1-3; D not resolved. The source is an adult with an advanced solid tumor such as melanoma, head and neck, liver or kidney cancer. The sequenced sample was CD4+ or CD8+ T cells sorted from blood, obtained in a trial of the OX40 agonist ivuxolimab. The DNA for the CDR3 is TGTGCCAGCAGCCCACGGAATTTTTCTGGAAACACCATATACTTT. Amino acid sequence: CASSPRNFSGNTIYF.